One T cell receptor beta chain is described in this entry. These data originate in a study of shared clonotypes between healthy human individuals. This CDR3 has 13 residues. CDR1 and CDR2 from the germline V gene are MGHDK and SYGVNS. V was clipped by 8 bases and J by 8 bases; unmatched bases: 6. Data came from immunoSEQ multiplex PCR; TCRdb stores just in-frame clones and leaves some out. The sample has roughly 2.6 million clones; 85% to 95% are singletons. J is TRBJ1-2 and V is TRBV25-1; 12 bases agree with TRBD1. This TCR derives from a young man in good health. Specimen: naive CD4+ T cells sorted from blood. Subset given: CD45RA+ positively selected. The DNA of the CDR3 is TGTGCCAGCGGGGACAGGGGGCGTGGAGGCTACACCTTC. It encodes CASGDRGRGGYTF.